A selection of T cell receptor beta chains follows, all from one sample in a study of cytotoxic CD8 clonotypes in ibrutinib-treated CLL. Libraries were prepared by immunoSEQ multiplex PCR; TCRdb keeps only in-frame clonotypes and omits some of them. This sample yields 100,000 to 150,000 clones, of which roughly 88% are seen a single time; about 2% belongs to the top ten. The specimen was PBMCs, collected after 24 months of ibrutinib treatment. The receptors stem from a human donor with chronic lymphocytic leukemia. The CDR3 runs from the conserved cysteine through the conserved F or W. Each record gives: clone size, J gene, D gene, V gene, CDR3 DNA, CDR3 protein. A D gene is named only where the DNA matches it firmly. Part of the rows lack a size; the others show once, few, many or a class for expanded clones.

clone size: .
J gene: TRBJ2-7
D gene: .
V gene: TRBV6-4
CDR3 DNA: TGTGCCAGCAGTGTACCCTCAGGTACCTACGAGCAGTACTTC
CDR3 protein: CASSVPSGTYEQYF

clone size: .
J gene: TRBJ1-1
D gene: .
V gene: TRBV28
CDR3 DNA: TGTGCCACCATCCCTTACGTCAGGGTGAACACTGAAGCTTTCTTT
CDR3 protein: CATIPYVRVNTEAFF

clone size: once
J gene: TRBJ2-1
D gene: .
V gene: TRBV28
CDR3 DNA: TGTGCCAGCAGTTACCAGGGGACATACAATGAGCAGTTCTTC
CDR3 protein: CASSYQGTYNEQFF

clone size: .
J gene: TRBJ1-1
D gene: .
V gene: TRBV18
CDR3 DNA: TGTGCCAGCTCAGGGGACATGAACACTGAAGCTTTCTTT
CDR3 protein: CASSGDMNTEAFF

clone size: .
J gene: TRBJ2-7
D gene: .
V gene: TRBV7-2
CDR3 DNA: TGTGCCAGCAGCTTTTCCAGGGGCCCATCCTACGAGCAGTACTTC
CDR3 protein: CASSFSRGPSYEQYF

clone size: .
J gene: TRBJ2-1
D gene: .
V gene: TRBV6-4
CDR3 DNA: TGTGCCAGCTCCAGACAGGAGGGCCTACGAGTTAATGAGCAGTTCTTC
CDR3 protein: CASSRQEGLRVNEQFF

clone size: .
J gene: TRBJ1-3
D gene: .
V gene: TRBV19
CDR3 DNA: TGTGCCAGTAGTTCTCAGGCTGGAAACACCATATATTTT
CDR3 protein: CASSSQAGNTIYF

clone size: .
J gene: TRBJ2-7
D gene: TRBD1
V gene: TRBV4-3
CDR3 DNA: TGCGCCAGCAGCCAGCACCGGTCACAGGGGGGATACGAGCAGTACTTC
CDR3 protein: CASSQHRSQGGYEQYF

clone size: .
J gene: TRBJ2-1
D gene: .
V gene: TRBV5-4
CDR3 DNA: TGTGCCAGCAGCTTGGCCAGAGGGGGGGGCGACAATGAGCAGTTCTTC
CDR3 protein: CASSLARGGGDNEQFF

clone size: .
J gene: TRBJ2-3
D gene: TRBD2
V gene: TRBV9
CDR3 DNA: TGTGCCAGCAGCGGGGGAGGGGATACGCAGTATTTT
CDR3 protein: CASSGGGDTQYF

clone size: once
J gene: TRBJ2-7
D gene: .
V gene: TRBV6-1
CDR3 DNA: TGTGCCAGCAGCCCAGGACAGACAAGCTACGAGCAGTACTTC
CDR3 protein: CASSPGQTSYEQYF

clone size: .
J gene: TRBJ1-3
D gene: .
V gene: TRBV28
CDR3 DNA: TGTGCCAGCAGTTTATGGTCCGGGGGCTGGGGGTCTGGAAACACCATATATTTT
CDR3 protein: CASSLWSGGWGSGNTIYF